This is a list of T cell receptor beta chains from one sample in a study of blood T cell repertoires in COVID-19. Data came from immunoSEQ multiplex PCR; TCRdb stores just in-frame clones and leaves some out. The profile shows 120,000 or so clones, 85% of them singletons. What was sequenced was peripheral blood. The receptors were gathered from an elderly woman with acute or convalescent COVID-19. CDR3s include the opening cysteine and the closing phenylalanine or tryptophan. A D gene is named only where the DNA matches it firmly. The size entry is marked missing in some rows and otherwise reads once, few, many or a size class.

.,TRBJ1-6,TRBV7-2,.,CASSAQPGGASPPLHF,TGTGCCAGCAGTGCCCAGCCGGGGGGCGCATCCCCACCCCTCCACTTT
.,TRBJ1-5,TRBV27,.,CASSFGAGGNQPQHF,TGTGCCAGCAGTTTCGGTGCGGGGGGGAATCAGCCCCAGCATTTT
.,TRBJ1-2,TRBV12-3/TRBV12-4,TRBD1,CASSLTGFGYTF,TGTGCCAGCAGTCTGACAGGGTTTGGCTACACCTTC
.,TRBJ2-5,TRBV19,TRBD2,CATGTSGPGTQYF,TGTGCTACCGGGACTAGCGGACCGGGGACCCAGTACTTC
.,TRBJ2-1,TRBV29-1,TRBD1,CSVPTGGNEQFF,TGCAGCGTGCCGACAGGGGGCAATGAGCAGTTCTTC
.,TRBJ2-7,TRBV4-1,.,CASSHPDRVYEQYF,TGCGCCAGCAGCCACCCCGACAGAGTATACGAGCAGTACTTC
.,TRBJ2-3,TRBV16,.,CASSQGVLSDTQYF,TGTGCCAGCAGCCAAGGAGTGCTGTCAGATACGCAGTATTTT
.,TRBJ1-2,TRBV18,TRBD1,CASSPDRSYGYTF,TGTGCCAGCTCACCGGACAGGAGCTATGGCTACACCTTC
.,TRBJ1-1,TRBV9,.,CASSVSLRGSHTEAFF,TGTGCCAGCAGCGTGTCCCTAAGGGGGTCTCACACTGAAGCTTTCTTT
.,TRBJ2-1,TRBV4-3,.,CASSQEPGNEQFF,TGCGCCAGCAGCCAAGAGCCGGGGAATGAGCAGTTCTTC
.,TRBJ1-5,TRBV10-2,TRBD1,CASKRQGTGNQPQHF,TGCGCCAGCAAAAGACAGGGCACAGGCAATCAGCCCCAGCATTTT
.,TRBJ2-1,TRBV5-1,.,CASSKATSPSSYNEQFF,TGCGCCAGCAGCAAAGCTACTAGCCCTAGCTCCTACAATGAGCAGTTCTTC
.,TRBJ1-6,TRBV27,TRBD1,CASSLLWTGGSPLHF,TGTGCCAGCAGTTTACTCTGGACAGGGGGATCACCCCTCCACTTT
.,TRBJ1-5,TRBV27,TRBD1,CASRAGTALYSNQPQHF,TGTGCCAGCAGGGCAGGGACAGCGCTCTATAGCAATCAGCCCCAGCATTTT
.,TRBJ2-2,TRBV11-2,.,CASSSDTGELFF,TGTGCCAGCAGCTCAGACACCGGGGAGCTGTTTTTT
.,TRBJ1-3,TRBV18,.,CASSPQSGPGNTIYF,TGTGCCAGCTCACCACAGAGCGGACCAGGAAACACCATATATTTT
.,TRBJ1-4,TRBV7-3,.,CASSLTGARANEKLFF,TGTGCCAGCAGCTTAACGGGGGCGCGAGCTAATGAAAAACTGTTTTTT
few,TRBJ2-3,TRBV6-2/TRBV6-3,.,CASSGGSGGTDTQYF,TGTGCCAGCAGTGGGGGTAGCGGTGGCACAGATACGCAGTATTTT